This T cell receptor beta chain originates from a study of cytomegalovirus exposure and HLA in healthy donors. Though nominally healthy at sampling, donors likely had unrecorded immune exposures. 13 Jbeta primers and 60 Vbeta primers were used for the PCR. Only in-frame clones appear in the TCRdb table, and some are missing; sequencing was by immunoSEQ multiplex PCR. The listing records about 38,000 clones. CDR1 is SGHTA, CDR2 FQGTGA, per germline. Germline trimming cut 5 bases from V and 4 bases from J; bases unmatched to any gene: 10. The CDR3 length is 15 residues. The sequencing sample was made of PBMCs. The chain couples TRBV7-3 to TRBJ1-1; 7 positions match TRBD1. The TCR was taken from a man aged 35 to 55 in good health and CMV-seropositive. In nucleotides, the CDR3 is TGTGCCAGCAGCCCTACAGGGGCCAGGGGCACTGAAGCTTTCTTT. This codes for CASSPTGARGTEAFF.